The clone carrying this TCR beta chain was seen more than once but under ten times. This sample was included in a study of blood T cell repertoires in COVID-19. Study as a whole: The United States, Italy and Spain provided the acute and convalescent COVID-19 samples. Nucleic acid was either cDNA or gDNA, and it came from T cells, B-cell-depleted T cells, or PBMCs.

In the authors' methods: Counts of nucleated cells, estimated from reference gene primer amplification, were obtained. Data came from immunoSEQ multiplex PCR; TCRdb stores just in-frame clones and leaves some out. The V and J calls and the clone size are those of that table, but D and trimming were determined from the DNA. The sample has roughly 68,000 clones; under 85% are singletons. Recruited during active infection, patients (from Seattle) were subsequently followed longitudinally. This clonotype was obtained from a man in his sixties with COVID-19, enrolled during active disease. Source material: peripheral blood.

The CDR3 loop is CASSHSGGANTQYF. Here the CDR3 DNA reads TGTGCCAGCAGCCATAGCGGGGGGGCCAATACGCAGTATTTT. The chain has TRBV3-1 (or the pseudogene TRBV3-2) and TRBJ2-3; 11 bases are a match to TRBD2. CDR1 and CDR2 from the germline V gene are LGHDT and YNNKEL (reference sequence). This CDR3 spans 14 amino acids. V gave up 3 bases and J gave up 7 bases; unmatched junction bases: 3.